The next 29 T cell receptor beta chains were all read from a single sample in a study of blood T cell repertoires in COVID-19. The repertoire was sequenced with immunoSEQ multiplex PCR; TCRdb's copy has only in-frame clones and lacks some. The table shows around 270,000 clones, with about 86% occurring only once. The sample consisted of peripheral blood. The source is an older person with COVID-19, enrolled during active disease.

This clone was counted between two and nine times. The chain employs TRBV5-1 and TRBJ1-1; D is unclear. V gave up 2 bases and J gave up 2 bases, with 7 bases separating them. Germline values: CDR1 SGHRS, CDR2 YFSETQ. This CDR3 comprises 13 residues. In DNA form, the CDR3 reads TGCGCCAGCAGCTTTGGGAGCAACACTGAAGCTTTCTTT. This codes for CASSFGSNTEAFF.

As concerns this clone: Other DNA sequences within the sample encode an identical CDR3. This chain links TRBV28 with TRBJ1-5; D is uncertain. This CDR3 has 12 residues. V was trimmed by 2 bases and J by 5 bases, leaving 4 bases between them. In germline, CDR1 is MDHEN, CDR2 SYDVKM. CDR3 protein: CASSLLYQPQHF. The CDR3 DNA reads TGTGCCAGCAGTTTACTGTATCAGCCCCAGCATTTT.

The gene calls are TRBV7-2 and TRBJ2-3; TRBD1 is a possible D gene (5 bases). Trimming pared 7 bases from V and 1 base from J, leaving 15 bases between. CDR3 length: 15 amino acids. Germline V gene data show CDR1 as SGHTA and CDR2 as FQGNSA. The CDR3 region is CASTLTVYGTDTQYF. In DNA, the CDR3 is TGTGCCAGCACCCTGACAGTTTATGGCACAGATACGCAGTATTTT.

The CDR3 DNA is TGTGCCAGCAGCTTAGGTTTTTCCAGACTGGGTAGCACAGATACGCAGTATTTT. Translating it yields CASSLGFSRLGSTDTQYF. The chain carries TRBV11-2 and TRBJ2-3; D ambiguous. CDR1 SGHAT and CDR2 FQNNGV come from the germline V gene. The CDR3 is 18 amino acids. V lost 1 base, J lost 0 bases, and 17 bases lay in between.

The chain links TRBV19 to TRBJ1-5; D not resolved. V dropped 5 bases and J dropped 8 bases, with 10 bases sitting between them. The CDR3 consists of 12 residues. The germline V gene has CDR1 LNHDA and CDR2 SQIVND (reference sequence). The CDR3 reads CASSFSFEPQHF. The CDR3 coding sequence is TGTGCCAGTAGTTTCAGTTTTGAGCCCCAGCATTTT.

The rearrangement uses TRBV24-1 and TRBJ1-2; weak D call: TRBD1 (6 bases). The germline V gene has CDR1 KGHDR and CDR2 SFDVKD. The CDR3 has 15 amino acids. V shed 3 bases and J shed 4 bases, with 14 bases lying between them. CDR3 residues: CATSDRRGSGYGYTF. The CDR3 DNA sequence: TGTGCCACCAGTGATCGCAGGGGCTCTGGCTATGGCTACACCTTC.

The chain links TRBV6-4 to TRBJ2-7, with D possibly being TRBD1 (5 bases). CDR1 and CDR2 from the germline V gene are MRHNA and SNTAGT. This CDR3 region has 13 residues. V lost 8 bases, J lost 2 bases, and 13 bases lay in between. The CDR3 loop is CASPTTVTYEQYF. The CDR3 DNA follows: TGTGCCAGCCCTACGACAGTCACCTACGAGCAGTACTTC.

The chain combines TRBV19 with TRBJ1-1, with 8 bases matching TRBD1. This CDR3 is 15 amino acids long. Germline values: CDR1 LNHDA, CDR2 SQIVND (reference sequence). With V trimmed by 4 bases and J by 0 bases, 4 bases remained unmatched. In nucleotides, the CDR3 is TGTGCCAGTAGTAACGGGGACAGGATGAACACTGAAGCTTTCTTT. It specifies CASSNGDRMNTEAFF. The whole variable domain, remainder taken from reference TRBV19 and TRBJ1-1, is DGGITQSPKYLFRKEGQNVTLSCEQNLNHDAMYWYRQDPGQGLRLIYYSQIVNDFQKGDIAEGYSVSREKKESFPLTVTSAQKNPTAFYLCASSNGDRMNTEAFFGQGTRLTVV.

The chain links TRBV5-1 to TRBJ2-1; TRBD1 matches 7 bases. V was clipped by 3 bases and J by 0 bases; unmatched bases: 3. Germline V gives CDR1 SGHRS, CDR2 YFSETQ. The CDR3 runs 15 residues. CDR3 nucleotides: TGCGCCAGCAGCTGGGGGACAGTCTCCTACAATGAGCAGTTCTTC. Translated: CASSWGTVSYNEQFF. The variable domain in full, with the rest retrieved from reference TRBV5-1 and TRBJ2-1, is KAGVTQTPRYLIKTRGQQVTLSCSPISGHRSVSWYQQTPGQGLQFLFEYFSETQRNKGNFPGRFSGRQFSNSRSEMNVSTLELGDSALYLCASSWGTVSYNEQFFGPGTRLTVL.

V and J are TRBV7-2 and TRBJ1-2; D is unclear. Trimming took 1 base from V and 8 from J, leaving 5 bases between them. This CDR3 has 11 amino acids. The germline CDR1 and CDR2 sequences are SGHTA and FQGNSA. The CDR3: CASSLDQGYTF. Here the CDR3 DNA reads TGTGCCAGCAGCTTAGACCAGGGCTACACCTTC.

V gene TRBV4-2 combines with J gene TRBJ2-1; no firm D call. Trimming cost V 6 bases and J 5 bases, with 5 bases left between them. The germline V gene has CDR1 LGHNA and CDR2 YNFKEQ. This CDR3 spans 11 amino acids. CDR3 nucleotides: TGTGCCAGCAGTAATCACAATGAGCAGTTCTTC. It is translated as CASSNHNEQFF.

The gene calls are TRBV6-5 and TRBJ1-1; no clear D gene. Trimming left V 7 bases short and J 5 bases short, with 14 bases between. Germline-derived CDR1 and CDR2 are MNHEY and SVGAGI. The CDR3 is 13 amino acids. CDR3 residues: CASIRTRGTEAFF. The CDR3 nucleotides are TGTGCCAGCATAAGGACCCGGGGAACTGAAGCTTTCTTT.

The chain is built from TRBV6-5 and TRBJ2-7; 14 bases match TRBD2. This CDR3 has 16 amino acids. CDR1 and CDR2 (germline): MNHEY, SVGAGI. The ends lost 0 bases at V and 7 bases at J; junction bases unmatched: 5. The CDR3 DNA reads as TGTGCCAGCAGTTACTCGGGACTAGCGGGAGTTAGGGAGCAGTACTTC. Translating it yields CASSYSGLAGVREQYF.

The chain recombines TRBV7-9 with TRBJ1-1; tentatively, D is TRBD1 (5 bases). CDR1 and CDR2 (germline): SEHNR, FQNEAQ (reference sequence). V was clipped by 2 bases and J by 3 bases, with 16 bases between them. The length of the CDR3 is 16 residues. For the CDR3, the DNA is TGTGCCAGCAGCTTACGGGTAGGGGCATCGTACACTGAAGCTTTCTTT. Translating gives CASSLRVGASYTEAFF.

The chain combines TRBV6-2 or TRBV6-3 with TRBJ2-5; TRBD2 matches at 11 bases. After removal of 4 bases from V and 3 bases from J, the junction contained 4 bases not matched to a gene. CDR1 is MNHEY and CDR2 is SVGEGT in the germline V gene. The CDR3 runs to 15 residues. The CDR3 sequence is CASSSPGLAEETQYF. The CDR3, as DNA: TGTGCCAGCAGTTCACCGGGACTAGCGGAAGAGACCCAGTACTTC.

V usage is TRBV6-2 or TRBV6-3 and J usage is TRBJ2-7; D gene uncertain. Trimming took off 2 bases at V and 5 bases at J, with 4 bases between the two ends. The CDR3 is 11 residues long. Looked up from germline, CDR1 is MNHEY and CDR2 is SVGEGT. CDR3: CASSYPDEQYF. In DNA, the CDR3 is TGTGCCAGCAGTTACCCGGACGAGCAGTACTTC.

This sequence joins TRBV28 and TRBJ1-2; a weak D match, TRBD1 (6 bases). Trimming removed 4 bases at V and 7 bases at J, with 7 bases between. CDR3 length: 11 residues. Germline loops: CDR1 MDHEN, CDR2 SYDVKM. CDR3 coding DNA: TGTGCCAGCAGTTCGGACAGTGGCTACACCTTC. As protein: CASSSDSGYTF.

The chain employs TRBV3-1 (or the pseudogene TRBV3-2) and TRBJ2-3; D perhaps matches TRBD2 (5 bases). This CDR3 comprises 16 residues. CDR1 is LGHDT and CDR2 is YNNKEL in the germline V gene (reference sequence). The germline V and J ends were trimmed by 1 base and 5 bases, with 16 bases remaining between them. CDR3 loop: CASSQGLRSGGDTQYF. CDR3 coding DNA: TGTGCCAGCAGCCAAGGACTCAGGAGCGGCGGAGATACGCAGTATTTT.

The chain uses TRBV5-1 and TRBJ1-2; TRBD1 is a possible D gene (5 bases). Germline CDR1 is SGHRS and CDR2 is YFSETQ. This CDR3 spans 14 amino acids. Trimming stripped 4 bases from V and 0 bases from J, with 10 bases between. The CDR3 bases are TGCGCCAGCAGCGTGGGGGGAGCTAACTATGGCTACACCTTC. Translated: CASSVGGANYGYTF.

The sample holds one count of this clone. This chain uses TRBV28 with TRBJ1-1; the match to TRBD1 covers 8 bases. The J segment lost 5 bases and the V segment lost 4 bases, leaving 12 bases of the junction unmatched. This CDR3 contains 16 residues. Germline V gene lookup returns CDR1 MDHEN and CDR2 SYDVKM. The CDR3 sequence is CASSSLGQGARTEAFF. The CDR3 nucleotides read TGTGCCAGCAGTTCACTAGGACAGGGAGCAAGGACTGAAGCTTTCTTT.

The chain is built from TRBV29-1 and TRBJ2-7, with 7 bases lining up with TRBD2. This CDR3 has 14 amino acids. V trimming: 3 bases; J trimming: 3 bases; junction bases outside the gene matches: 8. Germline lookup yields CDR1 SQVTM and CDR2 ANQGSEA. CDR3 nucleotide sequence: TGCAGCGTTGACGGGGCTAGCGGATTCTACGAGCAGTACTTC. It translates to CSVDGASGFYEQYF.

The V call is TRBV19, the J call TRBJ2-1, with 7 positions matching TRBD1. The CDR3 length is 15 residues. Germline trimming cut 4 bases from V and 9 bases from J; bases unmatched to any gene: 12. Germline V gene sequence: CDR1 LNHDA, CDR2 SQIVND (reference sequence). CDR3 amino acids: CASSTRQGIRGEQFF. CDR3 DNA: TGTGCCAGTAGTACCCGACAGGGAATCCGGGGTGAGCAGTTCTTC.

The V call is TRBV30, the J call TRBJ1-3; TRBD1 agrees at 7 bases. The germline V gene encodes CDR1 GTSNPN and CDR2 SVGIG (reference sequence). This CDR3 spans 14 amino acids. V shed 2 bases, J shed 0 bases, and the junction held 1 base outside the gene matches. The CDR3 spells CAWSQGGSGNTIYF. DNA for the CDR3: TGTGCCTGGAGTCAGGGGGGCTCTGGAAACACCATATATTTT.

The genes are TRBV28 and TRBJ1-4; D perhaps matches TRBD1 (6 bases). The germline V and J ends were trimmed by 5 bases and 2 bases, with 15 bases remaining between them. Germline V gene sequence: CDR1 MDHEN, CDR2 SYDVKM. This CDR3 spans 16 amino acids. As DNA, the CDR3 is TGTGCCAGCAGTGGGGCAGACAGGCCCACTAATGAAAAACTGTTTTTT. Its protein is CASSGADRPTNEKLFF.

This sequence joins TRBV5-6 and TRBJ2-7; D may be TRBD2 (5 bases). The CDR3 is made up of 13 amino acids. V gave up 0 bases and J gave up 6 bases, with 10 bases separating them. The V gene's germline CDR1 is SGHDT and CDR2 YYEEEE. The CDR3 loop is CASSLALGGEQYF. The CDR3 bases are TGTGCCAGCAGCTTGGCCTTAGGAGGCGAGCAGTACTTC.

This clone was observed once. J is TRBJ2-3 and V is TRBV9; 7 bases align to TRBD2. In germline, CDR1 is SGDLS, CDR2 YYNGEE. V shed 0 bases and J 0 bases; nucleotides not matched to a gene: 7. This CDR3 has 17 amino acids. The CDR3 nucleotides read TGTGCCAGCAGCGTAGGTTGGGGGGGAACAAGCACAGATACGCAGTATTTT. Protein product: CASSVGWGGTSTDTQYF. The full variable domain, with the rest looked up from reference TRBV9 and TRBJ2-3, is DSGVTQTPKHLITATGQRVTLRCSPRSGDLSVYWYQQSLDQGLQFLIQYYNGEERAKGNILERFSAQQFPDLHSELNLSSLELGDSALYFCASSVGWGGTSTDTQYFGPGTRLTVL.

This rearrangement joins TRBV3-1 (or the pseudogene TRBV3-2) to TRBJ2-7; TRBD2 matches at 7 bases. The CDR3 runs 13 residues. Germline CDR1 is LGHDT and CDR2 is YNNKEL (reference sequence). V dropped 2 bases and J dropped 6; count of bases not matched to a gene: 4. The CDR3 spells CASSQTSVVEQYF. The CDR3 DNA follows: TGTGCCAGCAGCCAAACTAGCGTTGTCGAGCAGTACTTC.

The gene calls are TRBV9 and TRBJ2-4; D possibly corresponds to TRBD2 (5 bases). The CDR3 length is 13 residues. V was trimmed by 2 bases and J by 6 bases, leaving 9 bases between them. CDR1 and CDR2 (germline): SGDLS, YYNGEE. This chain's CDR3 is CASSVGDGNIQYF. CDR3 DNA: TGTGCCAGCAGCGTGGGAGATGGAAACATTCAGTACTTC.

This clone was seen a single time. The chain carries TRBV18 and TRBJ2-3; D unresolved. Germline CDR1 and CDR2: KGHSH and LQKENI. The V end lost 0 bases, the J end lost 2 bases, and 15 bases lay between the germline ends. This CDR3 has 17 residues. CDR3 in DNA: TGTGCCAGCTCACCACCGGTAACTATTCGTAACACAGATACGCAGTATTTT. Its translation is CASSPPVTIRNTDTQYF.